The rows below give T cell receptor beta chains drawn from one sample of a study of blood T cell repertoires in COVID-19. Sequencing was performed with immunoSEQ multiplex PCR; in TCRdb, only in-frame clones are kept and a portion is missing. Of 200,000 to 250,000 clones listed, around nine tenths are singletons. Specimen: peripheral blood. The receptor set was obtained from a woman in her 70s with active or convalescent COVID-19. Each CDR3 is given with its conserved first and last residue. A D gene is named only where the DNA matches it firmly. Clone size appears in some rows only: once, few, many, or a class for an expanded clone.

length | J | size | V | D | DNA | CDR3
14 | TRBJ2-7 | NA | TRBV6-5 | TRBD1 | TGTGCCAGCAGAAAAGACAGGGGTAGCTACGAGCAGTACTTC | CASRKDRGSYEQYF
15 | TRBJ2-1 | NA | TRBV19 | TRBD1 | TGTGCCAGTAGTATTGGGGACAGGGGGGGCAATGAGCAGTTCTTC | CASSIGDRGGNEQFF
14 | TRBJ2-1 | few | TRBV11-3 | TRBD2 | TGTGCCAGCAGCCCCGGGACTAGTAGTGGTGAGCAGTTCTTC | CASSPGTSSGEQFF
13 | TRBJ2-7 | NA | TRBV12-3/TRBV12-4 | NA | TGTGCCAGCAGTTTAAGGGGCGAAAACGAGCAGTACTTC | CASSLRGENEQYF
13 | TRBJ1-1 | NA | TRBV6-5 | NA | TGTGCCAGCAGTTACGGTGGGCGGGCTGAAGCTTTCTTT | CASSYGGRAEAFF
13 | TRBJ2-3 | NA | TRBV2 | NA | TGTGCCAGCAGCCTACAGGGACCAGATACGCAGTATTTT | CASSLQGPDTQYF
15 | TRBJ2-5 | NA | TRBV3-1/TRBV3-2 | TRBD1 | TGTGCCAGCAGCCAAAGGCGGACAGGGATGGAGACCCAGTACTTC | CASSQRRTGMETQYF
15 | TRBJ2-1 | NA | TRBV7-8 | NA | TGTGCCAGCAGCTTAGGGATACAGTCCTACAATGAGCAGTTCTTC | CASSLGIQSYNEQFF
16 | TRBJ1-1 | few | TRBV6-5 | NA | TGTGCCAGCAGTTACTATGGCAGAAAGTTGAACACTGAAGCTTTCTTT | CASSYYGRKLNTEAFF
14 | TRBJ2-3 | NA | TRBV5-1 | TRBD1 | TGCGCCAGCAGCTTGGAGGACAGGGGAGATACGCAGTATTTT | CASSLEDRGDTQYF
19 | TRBJ2-2 | NA | TRBV9 | TRBD1 | TGTGCCAGCAACCTCTCGCGGACAGGGGGGATAGTAAGGACCGGGGAGCTGTTTTTT | CASNLSRTGGIVRTGELFF